Listed here are 30 T cell receptor beta chains from one sample, sequenced in a study of blood T cells in healthy people across ages. The second PCR ran roughly 6 to 11 cycles with a sample-barcoded 5' primer and J-beta primers. Via MiXCR, TCRdb re-called the 5' RACE reads, giving one row per CDR3 protein. The sample has over 600,000 distinct CDR3 sequences, around two fifths seen once. The sample comprised blood. These receptors originate from an older man in good health.

This clonotype was seen a handful of times. The chain couples TRBV6-2 or TRBV6-3 to TRBJ2-3, with a weak D call TRBD2 (6 bases). The V end lost 5 bases, the J end lost 0 bases, and 15 bases lay between the germline ends. Germline-derived CDR1 and CDR2 are MNHEY and SVGEGT. This CDR3 has 16 amino acids. CDR3 coding DNA: TGTGCCAGCAGTCCCGGGAGCGGAGCTAGCACAGATACGCAGTATTTT. It is translated as CASSPGSGASTDTQYF.

The CDR3 DNA follows: TGTGCCAGCAGCTTAAACTTCCGGGGGGGCTCTAGCACAGATACGCAGTATTTT. It is translated as CASSLNFRGGSSTDTQYF. V is TRBV7-2 and J is TRBJ2-3, with 8 bases lining up with TRBD2. The length of the CDR3 is 18 residues. Trimming cost V 2 bases and J 0 bases; bases outside gene matches: 10. Germline assignment: CDR1 SGHTA and CDR2 FQGNSA.

This clonotype was observed at least ten times. The chain combines TRBV5-6 with TRBJ2-4, with TRBD1 matching 7 bases. CDR1 SGHDT and CDR2 YYEEEE come from the germline V gene. The CDR3 extends over 16 amino acids. V dropped 4 bases and J dropped 5; count of bases not matched to a gene: 12. In DNA, the CDR3 is TGTGCCAGCAGCGCAGGGACAGACGAGCCCGAAAACATTCAGTACTTC. As protein: CASSAGTDEPENIQYF.

The rearrangement links TRBV6-2 or TRBV6-3 to TRBJ2-5, with TRBD1 matching over 7 bases. The trim removed 0 bases at V and 5 bases at J, leaving 3 bases unmatched. Germline CDR1 reads MNHEY; CDR2 reads SVGEGT. This CDR3 is 14 amino acids long. CDR3 sequence: CASSYSTGRETQYF. Written as DNA, the CDR3 is TGTGCCAGCAGTTACTCGACAGGGCGTGAGACCCAGTACTTC.

The chain recombines TRBV7-2 with TRBJ2-1, with 7 bases fitting TRBD2. Germline trimming cut 4 bases from V and 8 bases from J; bases unmatched to any gene: 8. From germline, CDR1 is SGHTA and CDR2 FQGNSA. The CDR3 is 14 amino acids. The CDR3 coding sequence is TGTGCCAGCAGCTATGGACTAGAATCGCATGAGCAGTTCTTC. Translation gives CASSYGLESHEQFF.

This chain uses TRBV6-2 or TRBV6-3 with TRBJ2-1; D uncertain. The V end lost 7 bases, the J end lost 3 bases, and 13 bases lay between the germline ends. The CDR3 is 14 residues long. CDR1 and CDR2 (germline): MNHEY, SVGEGT. The CDR3 here is CASIPASRYNEQFF. CDR3 nucleotide sequence: TGTGCCAGCATTCCGGCCTCACGCTACAATGAGCAGTTCTTC.

The rearrangement links TRBV7-9 to TRBJ1-2, with 7 positions matching TRBD1. The germline V gene has CDR1 SEHNR and CDR2 FQNEAQ (reference sequence). The CDR3 has 14 amino acids. Trimming removed 5 bases from V and 8 bases from J; junction bases left unmatched: 11. The CDR3 bases are TGTGCCAGCAGCAACCGACAGGGAGTGGGGGGCTACACCTTC. Translation gives CASSNRQGVGGYTF.

The V and J genes are TRBV3-1 and TRBJ2-1; D unresolved. Per the germline V gene, CDR1 is LGHDT and CDR2 is YNNKEL (reference sequence). V lost 0 bases and J lost 9, with 6 bases in between. This CDR3 contains 12 residues. This CDR3 reads CASSQDYPEQFF. Written as DNA, the CDR3 is TGTGCCAGCAGCCAAGATTATCCTGAGCAGTTCTTC.

The genes are TRBV7-2 and TRBJ2-3; D is perhaps TRBD2 (6 bases). The CDR3 sequence is 15 residues long. The V gene's germline CDR1 is SGHTA and CDR2 FQGNSA. V dropped 4 bases and J dropped 2 bases, with 13 bases sitting between them. DNA of the CDR3: TGTGCCAGCAGCTCCTCGACTAGAAACACAGATACGCAGTATTTT. This gives the protein CASSSSTRNTDTQYF.

V usage is TRBV20-1 and J usage is TRBJ2-7; D is possibly TRBD1 (6 bases). This CDR3 region has 12 residues. The V gene's germline CDR1 is DFQATT and CDR2 SNEGSKA (reference sequence). Trimming left V 0 bases short and J 6 bases short, with 9 bases between. Here the CDR3 DNA reads TGCAGTGCTAGAGATTTCAGGGGCGAGCAGTACTTC. Encoded protein: CSARDFRGEQYF.

This chain joins TRBV6-5 and TRBJ2-3; D is unresolved. CDR1 is MNHEY, CDR2 SVGAGI, per germline. This CDR3 comprises 15 residues. V lost 3 bases and J 5 bases, leaving 15 bases between the germline ends. CDR3 protein: CASSYGLDRGDTQYF. DNA for the CDR3: TGTGCCAGCAGTTATGGGCTCGATAGAGGAGATACGCAGTATTTT.

The CDR3 loop reads CATSRGTASYEQYF. The DNA of the CDR3 is TGTGCCACCAGCAGAGGTACTGCCTCCTACGAGCAGTACTTC. The rearrangement uses TRBV15 and TRBJ2-7; D not resolved. Looked up from germline, CDR1 is LNHNV and CDR2 is YYDKDF (reference sequence). This CDR3 region has 14 residues. V shed 1 base and J shed 0 bases, with 7 bases lying between them.

This clonotype has only a few counts. This chain joins TRBV9 and TRBJ1-6; 7 bases are shared with TRBD1. The CDR3 is 15 amino acids. Germline V lookup: CDR1 SGDLS, CDR2 YYNGEE. J gave up 5 bases and V 3 bases, and 5 bases lay outside the gene matches. This chain's CDR3 is CASSARDRDNSPLHF. CDR3 sequence (DNA): TGTGCCAGCAGCGCCCGGGACAGAGATAATTCACCCCTCCACTTT.

In DNA, the CDR3 is TGTGCCAGCAGCCACCGACAGGGTTTGTCTTCACCCCTCCACTTT. This encodes CASSHRQGLSSPLHF. This rearrangement joins TRBV7-2 to TRBJ1-6, with 7 bases that match TRBD1. Trimming removed 5 bases from V and 9 bases from J; junction bases left unmatched: 10. This CDR3 is 15 amino acids long. CDR1 is SGHTA, CDR2 FQGNSA, per germline.

The V and J genes are TRBV3-1 and TRBJ1-5; D is uncertain. This CDR3 has 17 residues. The V end was cut by 0 bases, the J end by 4 bases, with 16 bases between. Germline CDR1 is LGHDT and CDR2 is YNNKEL (reference sequence). CDR3 residues: CASSQDSLVMGNQPQHF. CDR3 nucleotides: TGTGCCAGCAGCCAAGACTCGCTGGTTATGGGGAATCAGCCCCAGCATTTT.

In this sample, this clonotype turned up many times. The gene calls are TRBV4-2 and TRBJ2-2; D gene unclear. The V gene's germline CDR1 is LGHNA and CDR2 YNFKEQ. The CDR3 totals 16 residues. V was clipped by 3 bases and J by 4 bases, with 15 bases between them. The CDR3 region is CASSQPNDHRTGELFF. Here the CDR3 DNA reads TGTGCCAGCAGCCAGCCAAACGACCACCGCACCGGGGAGCTGTTTTTT.

This clonotype was counted only a few times. The V gene is TRBV15, the J gene TRBJ2-5; D is unresolved. The CDR3 runs 13 residues. V shed 3 bases and J shed 11 bases, with 16 bases lying between them. Germline V gene lookup returns CDR1 LNHNV and CDR2 YYDKDF (reference sequence). The CDR3 coding sequence is TGTGCCACCAGCAGGACTTATTACAATGAGCAGTACTTC. Residues: CATSRTYYNEQYF.

This clonotype was counted between two and nine times. The V gene is TRBV10-1, the J gene TRBJ2-3; 12 nucleotides agree with TRBD2. This CDR3 has 18 amino acids. CDR1 WNHNN and CDR2 SYGVQD come from the germline V gene (reference sequence). With 3 bases clipped from V and 0 bases from J, the junction kept 7 bases outside the gene matches. The CDR3 nucleotides read TGCGCCAGCAGTGATCCGCTAGCGGGAGGGCGAAGCACAGATACGCAGTATTTT. Protein sequence: CASSDPLAGGRSTDTQYF.

This clonotype was seen at least ten times. This chain links TRBV6-2 or TRBV6-3 with TRBJ2-7; D unresolved. Trimming pared 11 bases from V and 3 bases from J, leaving 17 bases between. Per germline, CDR1 MNHEY and CDR2 SVGEGT. The CDR3 consists of 13 residues. As DNA, the CDR3 is TGTGCCTCTTCCTCCGGAACCATCTACGAGCAGTACTTC. Translating gives CASSSGTIYEQYF.

V is TRBV29-1 and J is TRBJ1-2, with D hard to call. The CDR3 covers 13 residues. The germline gives CDR1 SQVTM, CDR2 ANQGSEA. The V and J ends lost 0 bases and 4 bases respectively, with 9 bases between them. CDR3 nucleotide sequence: TGCAGCGTTGAAGATGGGTCCATCTATGGCTACACCTTC. Encoded protein: CSVEDGSIYGYTF. Full variable domain (remainder filled in from reference TRBV29-1 and TRBJ1-2): SAVISQKPSRDICQRGTSLTIQCQVDSQVTMMFWYRQQPGQSLTLIATANQGSEATYESGFVIDKFPISRPNLTFSTLTVSNMSPEDSSIYLCSVEDGSIYGYTFGSGTRLTVV.

The chain links TRBV6-2 or TRBV6-3 to TRBJ1-4, with D unresolved. The ends were cut back, 2 bases at V and 4 bases at J, with 17 bases in the middle. Germline values: CDR1 MNHEY, CDR2 SVGEGT. This CDR3 has 17 residues. CDR3 bases: TGTGCCAGCAGTTACGGGTGGGGAATTTGGTGTAATGAAAAACTGTTTTTT. This sequence encodes CASSYGWGIWCNEKLFF.

The chain couples TRBV6-2 or TRBV6-3 to TRBJ2-6, with TRBD1 matching 10 bases. Germline-derived CDR1 and CDR2 are MNHEY and SVGEGT. J lost 4 bases, V lost 6 bases, and 6 bases had no gene match. The CDR3 is made up of 16 amino acids. In nucleotides, the CDR3 is TGTGCCAGCAGGGAGACAGGGGGCCGAGGGGCCAACGTCCTGACTTTC. This encodes CASRETGGRGANVLTF.

This clonotype turned up a few times. CDR3 sequence: CSADASGRDQETQYF. CDR3 nucleotides: TGCAGTGCTGATGCTAGCGGGAGGGATCAAGAGACCCAGTACTTC. The chain employs TRBV20-1 and TRBJ2-5; TRBD2 agrees at 12 bases. Germline-derived CDR1 and CDR2 are DFQATT and SNEGSKA (reference sequence). CDR3 size: 15 residues. V lost 5 bases and J lost 2; bases outside the gene matches: 6.

This clonotype was counted a few times. This chain uses TRBV5-6 with TRBJ2-1; tentatively, D is TRBD1 or TRBD2 (5 bases each). The CDR3 is 15 residues long. Germline V gene sequence: CDR1 SGHDT, CDR2 YYEEEE. V shed 2 bases and J shed 0 bases, with 9 bases lying between them. In DNA, the CDR3 is TGTGCCAGCAGCTTTCGGGACCACTCCTACAATGAGCAGTTCTTC. This sequence encodes CASSFRDHSYNEQFF.

The chain has TRBV6-2 or TRBV6-3 and TRBJ2-7; D not certain. Germline V gene data show CDR1 as MNHEY and CDR2 as SVGEGT. The CDR3 length is 15 residues. Trimming took off 1 base at V and 7 bases at J, with 17 bases between the two ends. The CDR3 sequence: CASSYFTLGNNEQYF. CDR3 sequence (DNA): TGTGCCAGCAGTTACTTTACTCTAGGGAACAATGAGCAGTACTTC.

This CDR3 is CASSPEQGALEQYF. The CDR3 DNA reads TGTGCCAGCTCACCAGAACAGGGGGCTCTCGAGCAGTACTTC. The chain uses TRBV18 and TRBJ2-5; 9 positions match TRBD1. The J call may be mistaken, given a closer DNA end match to TRBJ2-7. Germline V gene lookup returns CDR1 KGHSH and CDR2 LQKENI. The CDR3 totals 14 residues.

This chain links TRBV21-1 with TRBJ1-1; the listed D gene, TRBD1, was not tested against the DNA. TRBV21-1 corresponds to a pseudogene. The CDR3 is made up of 16 amino acids. The CDR3 region has the DNA TGTGCCAGCAGCAAATCTCGGACAGGGAAGCTGTGGGAAGCTTTCTTT. Encoded protein: CASSKSRTGKLWEAFF.

This clonotype has ten or more counts. The chain couples TRBV12-3 or TRBV12-4 to TRBJ2-4; 7 bases map to TRBD1. CDR3 length equals 15 residues. The J segment lost 6 bases and the V segment lost 5 bases, leaving 10 bases of the junction unmatched. The CDR3 protein is CASSVSTGLGNIQYF. CDR3 in DNA: TGTGCCAGCAGTGTATCGACAGGGCTCGGAAACATTCAGTACTTC.

The chain carries TRBV28 and TRBJ2-5, with 8 bases aligning to TRBD1. The germline CDR1 and CDR2 sequences are MDHEN and SYDVKM. This CDR3 region has 12 residues. Trimming at V came to 7 bases and at J to 11 bases, leaving 9 bases not matched to a gene. The CDR3 DNA reads TGTGCCAGCATCCCACAGGGGGGTGAGCAGTACTTC. It translates to CASIPQGGEQYF.

This sequence joins TRBV11-2 and TRBJ2-7; D is perhaps TRBD2 (6 bases). V gave up 2 bases and J gave up 5 bases, with 13 bases separating them. CDR3 size: 14 residues. Germline assignment: CDR1 SGHAT and CDR2 FQNNGV. The CDR3 loop is CASSLFAGTHEQYF. The CDR3 DNA follows: TGTGCCAGCAGCTTATTCGCGGGGACCCACGAGCAGTACTTC.